These 23 T cell receptor beta chains share one sample of origin, sequenced in a study of CD8+CD57+ T cells in acquired aplastic anemia. TCR beta VDJ combinations and CDR3 sequences were profiled from genomic DNA. Via MiXCR, TCRdb re-called the reads, giving one row per CDR3 protein. The sample shows around 150,000 distinct CDR3 sequences, approximately 40% of them seen only once. The sequenced material came from sorted CD4+, CD8+, or CD8+CD57+ T cells (not recorded which) from PBMCs. These receptors came from a human donor in good health.

At least ten counts were recorded for this clonotype. The chain couples TRBV29-1 to TRBJ1-2; TRBD1 matches 9 bases. This CDR3 spans 12 amino acids. V lost 7 bases, J lost 8 bases, and 8 bases stayed unmatched. Germline assignment: CDR1 SQVTM and CDR2 ANQGSEA. This CDR3 reads CSAPGQGGGYTF. The DNA of the CDR3 is TGCAGCGCCCCGGGACAGGGTGGAGGCTACACCTTC. Complete variable domain (other parts from reference TRBV29-1 and TRBJ1-2): SAVISQKPSRDICQRGTSLTIQCQVDSQVTMMFWYRQQPGQSLTLIATANQGSEATYESGFVIDKFPISRPNLTFSTLTVSNMSPEDSSIYLCSAPGQGGGYTFGSGTRLTVV.

In its sample, this clonotype was seen a few times. CDR3 region: CASSLRGANYGYTF. The DNA for the CDR3 is TGTGCCAGCAGCTTGCGGGGCGCAAACTATGGCTACACCTTC. V and J are TRBV5-5 and TRBJ1-2, with D perhaps TRBD1 (5 bases). CDR1 is SGHKS and CDR2 is YYEKEE in the germline V gene (reference sequence). CDR3 length: 14 residues. Trimming shortened V by 1 base and J by 2 bases, and 9 bases separated the two germline ends.

This clonotype has a count of ten or more. The CDR3, as DNA: TGTGCCAGCAGCTTATTCATGACCTACGAGCAGTACTTC. Translated, it gives CASSLFMTYEQYF. The V and J genes are TRBV7-2 and TRBJ2-7; D gene uncertain. The germline V gene has CDR1 SGHTA and CDR2 FQGNSA. V was shortened by 2 bases and J by 2 bases, with 7 bases between the two germline ends. The CDR3 totals 13 residues. Variable domain in full (rest from reference TRBV7-2 and TRBJ2-7): GAGVSQSPSNKVTEKGKDVELRCDPISGHTALYWYRQSLGQGLEFLIYFQGNSAPDKSGLPSDRFSAERTGGSVSTLTIQRTQQEDSAVYLCASSLFMTYEQYFGPGTRLTVT.

The sample holds many counts of this clonotype. The rearrangement joins TRBV7-9 to TRBJ1-5; 9 bases agree with TRBD1. CDR3 length: 15 residues. CDR1 SEHNR and CDR2 FQNEAQ come from the germline V gene (reference sequence). V shed 1 base, J shed 8 bases, and the junction held 6 bases outside the gene matches. The CDR3 coding sequence is TGTGCCAGCAGCTTAGGAACAGGGGGCTACGAGCCCCAGCATTTT. The encoded protein is CASSLGTGGYEPQHF.

About this clonotype: A much bigger clone sits one base away, suggesting this may be a read error. This sequence joins TRBV2 and TRBJ2-1; D may correspond to TRBD1 or TRBD2 (5 bases each). The CDR3 is 15 residues long. Germline-derived CDR1 and CDR2 are SNHLY and FYNNEI. This CDR3 is CASSVRTGTGNERFF. As DNA, the CDR3 is TGTGCCAGCAGCGTACGAACGGGGACCGGCAATGAGCGGTTCTTC.

The J gene is TRBJ1-5, the V gene TRBV12-3 or TRBV12-4, with TRBD1 matching 7 bases. The DNA end lines up better with TRBJ2-3; the J call may be wrong. The CDR3 consists of 13 residues. In DNA form, the CDR3 reads TGTGCCAGCAGTCTAGGGGGCGGTCAGCCCCAGTATTTT. Translated: CASSLGGGQPQYF.

V and J are TRBV28 and TRBJ1-2, with D tentatively TRBD1 (5 bases). With 4 bases removed from V and 4 bases from J, the gap between germline ends came to 10 bases. The CDR3 consists of 13 residues. Germline CDR1 MDHEN, CDR2 SYDVKM. CDR3 sequence: CASSWGRIYGYTF. CDR3 sequence (DNA): TGTGCCAGCAGTTGGGGCCGAATCTATGGCTACACCTTC.

This clonotype was detected many times. V is TRBV24-1 and J is TRBJ2-7, with TRBD1 matching over 7 bases. The CDR3 spans 14 residues. The germline CDR1 and CDR2 sequences are KGHDR and SFDVKD. V lost 4 bases and J lost 5; bases outside the gene matches: 7. Written as DNA, the CDR3 is TGTGCCACCAGTGAGTCCGGGACAGAGAACGAGCAGTACTTC. This encodes CATSESGTENEQYF.

The rearrangement links TRBV11-2 to TRBJ1-6; 8 bases fit TRBD1. V shed 5 bases, J shed 5 bases, and the junction held 11 bases outside the gene matches. The CDR3 has 17 amino acids. CDR1 is SGHAT and CDR2 is FQNNGV in the germline V gene. The chain's CDR3 is CASSDRGLENHNSPLHF. For the CDR3, the DNA is TGTGCCAGCAGCGACAGGGGACTGGAGAACCATAATTCACCCCTCCACTTT.

This clonotype was seen only once. V and J are TRBV29-1 and TRBJ2-7; TRBD1 matches 8 bases. V trimming: 7 bases; J trimming: 3 bases; junction bases outside the gene matches: 2. The length of the CDR3 is 11 residues. The germline CDR1 and CDR2 sequences are SQVTM and ANQGSEA. CDR3 protein: CSGGQGYEQYF. CDR3 coding DNA: TGCAGCGGAGGACAGGGCTACGAGCAGTACTTC.

The chain joins TRBV27 to TRBJ2-7, with D perhaps TRBD2 (7 bases). The DNA end favors TRBJ2-1, so the J call may be wrong. CDR1 and CDR2 (germline): MNHEY, SMNVEV (reference sequence). This CDR3 is built from 15 residues. The CDR3 DNA sequence: TGTGCCAGCGGGGGGGCGGGAGCGGATTACAATGAGCAGTTCTTC. Translating gives CASGGAGADYNEQFF.

J is TRBJ2-4 and V is TRBV27, with D hard to call. This CDR3 has 13 residues. Trimming pared 0 bases from V and 5 bases from J, leaving 5 bases between. Germline CDR1 reads MNHEY; CDR2 reads SMNVEV (reference sequence). CDR3 loop: CASSLSWENIQYF. DNA for the CDR3: TGTGCCAGCAGTTTATCATGGGAAAACATTCAGTACTTC.

This clonotype has more than one count but fewer than ten. This CDR3 reads CASSPGAGSANYGYTF. The CDR3, as DNA: TGTGCCAGCAGTCCAGGGGCTGGGAGCGCTAACTATGGCTACACCTTC. The V gene is TRBV7-8, the J gene TRBJ1-2; the D gene is possibly TRBD1 (6 bases). Trimming took off 6 bases at V and 0 bases at J, with 17 bases between the two ends. There are 16 residues in the CDR3. Germline loops: CDR1 SGHVS, CDR2 FQNEAQ.

The chain has TRBV2 and TRBJ2-5; D remains ambiguous. The CDR3 extends over 15 amino acids. V shed 6 bases and J shed 5 bases, with 19 bases lying between them. The germline V gene has CDR1 SNHLY and CDR2 FYNNEI. CDR3 coding DNA: TGTGCCAGCAGCTTACTATCGGCCCCAAGGGAGACCCAGTACTTC. It encodes CASSLLSAPRETQYF.

This clonotype was counted at least ten times. V gene TRBV6-5 combines with J gene TRBJ2-7; D gene uncertain. Germline V gives CDR1 MNHEY, CDR2 SVGAGI. This CDR3 contains 13 residues. Trimming pared 0 bases from V and 4 bases from J, leaving 7 bases between. The CDR3 region has the DNA TGTGCCAGCAGTTACTCGAGCCAGTACGAGCAGTACTTC. It is translated as CASSYSSQYEQYF.

This clonotype was counted ten times or more. J is TRBJ1-1 and V is TRBV6-5; D is possibly TRBD1 (5 bases). CDR1 MNHEY and CDR2 SVGAGI come from the germline V gene. This CDR3 region has 14 residues. Trimming took off 0 bases at V and 3 bases at J, with 8 bases between the two ends. The CDR3 DNA reads as TGTGCCAGCAGTTACTCTCGGGGCGACACTGAAGCTTTCTTT. Translating gives CASSYSRGDTEAFF.

This clonotype was seen ten or more times. The chain recombines TRBV5-6 with TRBJ1-1; D is unclear. The CDR3 is 14 residues long. V was clipped by 0 bases and J by 0 bases, with 6 bases between them. Germline lookup yields CDR1 SGHDT and CDR2 YYEEEE. CDR3 sequence: CASSLVNLNTEAFF. In nucleotides, the CDR3 is TGTGCCAGCAGCTTGGTAAATCTGAACACTGAAGCTTTCTTT.

The chain couples TRBV15 to TRBJ2-1; 9 positions agree with TRBD1. Germline CDR1 and CDR2: LNHNV and YYDKDF (reference sequence). The V gene end was trimmed by 3 bases and the J gene end by 7 bases; junction bases not matched to a gene: 16. This CDR3 has 18 residues. CDR3: CATSSDLATGGERNEQFF. Here the CDR3 DNA reads TGTGCCACCAGCAGCGACCTAGCTACAGGGGGCGAAAGGAATGAGCAGTTCTTC.

The chain carries TRBV7-8 and TRBJ1-6; D unresolved. Germline V gene lookup returns CDR1 SGHVS and CDR2 FQNEAQ. This CDR3 is 9 amino acids long. Trimming removed 11 bases at V and 11 bases at J, with 7 bases between. CDR3 in amino acids: CAGITPLHF. The CDR3 DNA follows: TGTGCCGGTATTACACCCCTCCACTTT.

This clonotype has a handful of counts. The chain uses TRBV18 and TRBJ1-6, with 9 bases lining up with TRBD1. Germline assignment: CDR1 KGHSH and CDR2 LQKENI. This CDR3 spans 15 amino acids. V trimming: 3 bases; J trimming: 7 bases; junction bases outside the gene matches: 4. The CDR3 sequence: CASSPRDRENSPLHF. The CDR3 coding sequence is TGTGCCAGCTCACCCCGGGACAGGGAAAATTCACCCCTCCACTTT.

This clonotype was seen ten or more times. This chain joins TRBV2 and TRBJ1-4, with 9 bases matching TRBD1. This CDR3 has 17 residues. CDR1 and CDR2 from the germline V gene are SNHLY and FYNNEI. Germline trimming cut 5 bases from V and 5 bases from J; bases unmatched to any gene: 12. The CDR3 DNA follows: TGTGCCAGCAGTACTGGGACAGGGAAGCGTTTCAATGAAAAACTGTTTTTT. This gives the protein CASSTGTGKRFNEKLFF.

The chain couples TRBV20-1 to TRBJ2-1; D unclear. CDR1 is DFQATT and CDR2 is SNEGSKA in the germline V gene (reference sequence). The CDR3 runs to 14 residues. Trimming took off 0 bases at V and 1 base at J, with 7 bases between the two ends. The CDR3 loop reads CSARESRSYNEQFF. DNA for the CDR3: TGCAGTGCTAGAGAATCGAGGTCCTACAATGAGCAGTTCTTC.

Ten or more counts support this clonotype. This sequence joins TRBV12-3 or TRBV12-4 and TRBJ1-5; 7 positions match TRBD1. The CDR3 loop spans 16 amino acids. The V segment lost 3 bases and the J segment 1 base; nucleotides outside the gene matches: 6. The CDR3 sequence: CASSLSAGGSNQPQHF. In DNA, the CDR3 is TGTGCCAGCAGTTTGAGTGCAGGGGGGAGCAATCAGCCCCAGCATTTT.